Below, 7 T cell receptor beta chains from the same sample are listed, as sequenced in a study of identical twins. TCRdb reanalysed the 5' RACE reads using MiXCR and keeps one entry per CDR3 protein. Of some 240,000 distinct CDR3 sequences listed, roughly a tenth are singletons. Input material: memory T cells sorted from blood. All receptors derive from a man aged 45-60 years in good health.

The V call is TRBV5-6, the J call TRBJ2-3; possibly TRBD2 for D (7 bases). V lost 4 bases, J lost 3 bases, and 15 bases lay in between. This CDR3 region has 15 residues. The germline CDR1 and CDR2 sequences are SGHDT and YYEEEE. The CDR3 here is CASSDPAGATDTQYF. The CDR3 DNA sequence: TGTGCCAGCAGCGACCCGGCGGGGGCTACAGATACGCAGTATTTT. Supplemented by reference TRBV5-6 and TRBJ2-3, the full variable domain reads DAGVTQSPTHLIKTRGQQVTLRCSPKSGHDTVSWYQQALGQGPQFIFQYYEEEERQRGNFPDRFSGHQFPNYSSELNVNALLLGDSALYLCASSDPAGATDTQYFGPGTRLTVL.

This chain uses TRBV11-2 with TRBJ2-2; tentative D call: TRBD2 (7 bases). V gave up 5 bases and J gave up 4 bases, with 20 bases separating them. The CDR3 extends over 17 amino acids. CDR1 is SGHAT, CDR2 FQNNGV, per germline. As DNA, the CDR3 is TGTGCCAGCAGCCTCGTAAGGGGGAGCGGGGTCACCGGGGAGCTGTTTTTT. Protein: CASSLVRGSGVTGELFF.

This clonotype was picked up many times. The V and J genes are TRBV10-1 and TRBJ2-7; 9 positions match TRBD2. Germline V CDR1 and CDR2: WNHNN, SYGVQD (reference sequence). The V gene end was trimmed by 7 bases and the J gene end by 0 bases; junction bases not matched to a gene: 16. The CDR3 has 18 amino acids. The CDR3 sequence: CASNLSQSGGFSSYEQYF. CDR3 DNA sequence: TGCGCCAGCAATTTATCCCAAAGCGGGGGGTTCTCCTCCTACGAGCAGTACTTC.

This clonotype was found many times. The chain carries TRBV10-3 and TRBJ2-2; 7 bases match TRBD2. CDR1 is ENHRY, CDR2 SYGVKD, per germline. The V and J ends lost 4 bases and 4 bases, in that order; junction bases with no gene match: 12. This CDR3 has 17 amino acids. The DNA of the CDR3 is TGTGCCATCAGTGGGGACCCGGGACTACCTACCACCGGGGAGCTGTTTTTT. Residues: CAISGDPGLPTTGELFF.

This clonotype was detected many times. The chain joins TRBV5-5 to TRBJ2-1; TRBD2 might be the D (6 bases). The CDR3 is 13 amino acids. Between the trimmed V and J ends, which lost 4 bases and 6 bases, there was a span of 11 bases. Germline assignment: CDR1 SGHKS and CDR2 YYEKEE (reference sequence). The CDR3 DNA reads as TGTGCCAGCAGCAGGGACTCCCCCAATGAGCAGTTCTTC. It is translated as CASSRDSPNEQFF.

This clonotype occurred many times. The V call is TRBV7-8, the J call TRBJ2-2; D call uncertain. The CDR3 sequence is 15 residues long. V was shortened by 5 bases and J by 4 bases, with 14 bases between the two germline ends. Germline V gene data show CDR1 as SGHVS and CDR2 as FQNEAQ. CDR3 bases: TGTGCCAGCAGCCGAGCGCGGCGATTCACCGGGGAGCTGTTTTTT. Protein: CASSRARRFTGELFF.

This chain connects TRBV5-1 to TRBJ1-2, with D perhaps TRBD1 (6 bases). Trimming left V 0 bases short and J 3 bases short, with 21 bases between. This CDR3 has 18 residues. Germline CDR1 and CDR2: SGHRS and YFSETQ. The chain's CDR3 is CASSLARITGKSDYGYTF. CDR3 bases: TGCGCCAGCAGCTTGGCCAGGATCACAGGGAAGAGTGACTATGGCTACACCTTC.